Reported below is one T cell receptor (beta chain). Its target is unknown. Using its own MiXCR run on the reads, TCRdb lists one record per CDR3 protein. The sample has about 7,900 distinct CDR3 sequences, around 50% seen once. The source of the sample is a study of T cell repertoires in cytomegalovirus infection. Across the whole study: Based on public TCR beta signatures, there were indications of CMV infection and of a matching HLA type.

Germline values: CDR1 LGHNA, CDR2 YNFKEQ. The ends lost 7 bases at V and 2 bases at J; junction bases unmatched: 11. CDR3 length: 15 amino acids. The rearrangement joins TRBV4-2 to TRBJ2-7; 7 bases match TRBD1. Specimen: PBMCs, sequenced either directly or after in vitro stimulation (not recorded which). This clonotype was obtained from a human donor in good health (CMV status not recorded). Some clones in this sample may be carry-over from other donors' samples. CDR3 in DNA: TGTGCCAGCATCGAACCGGGACAGTGGGCCTACGAGCAGTACTTC. This sequence encodes CASIEPGQWAYEQYF.